This entry lists 13 T cell receptor beta chains sequenced from one sample in a study of Graves' ophthalmopathy and Graves' hyperthyroidism. RNA transcripts provided the template for amplifying TCR beta CDR3 regions. An opening RT-PCR round employed HTBI primers and preceded a second-round multiplex PCR. TCRdb re-analysed the multiplex PCR reads in MiXCR, keeping a single row per CDR3 protein. The sample records roughly 700,000 distinct CDR3 sequences, roughly 40% being singletons. The specimen was peripheral blood. These receptors were taken from an adult man with Graves' ophthalmopathy.

In this sample, this clonotype turned up a few times. A much larger clone differs by one base, so this may be a read error. Here the CDR3 reads CSVRLSHEQYF. CDR3 nucleotide sequence: TGCAGCGTTCGTCTGAGCCACGAGCAGTACTTC. The V call is TRBV29-1, the J call TRBJ2-7; unclear D gene. The germline V gene has CDR1 SQVTM and CDR2 ANQGSEA. The CDR3 spans 11 residues. Trimming pared 5 bases from V and 5 bases from J, leaving 10 bases between.

The chain combines TRBV19 with TRBJ2-6; tentative D call: TRBD1 (5 bases). Trimming left V 4 bases short and J 0 bases short, with 10 bases between. The CDR3 contains 16 residues. The germline CDR1 and CDR2 sequences are LNHDA and SQIVND (reference sequence). The CDR3 spells CASSTGPSSGANVLTF. In DNA form, the CDR3 reads TGTGCCAGTAGTACAGGGCCTAGCTCTGGGGCCAACGTCCTGACTTTC.

Turning to this clonotype: A read error may account for a junction end that differs from germline. The DNA for the CDR3 is TGTGCCAGCGGGACAGGGGAACGCAATGAGCCCCAGCATTTT. As protein: CASGTGERNEPQHF. This sequence joins TRBV2 and TRBJ1-5; 10 nucleotides line up with TRBD1. The CDR3 runs to 14 residues. CDR1 and CDR2 from the germline V gene are SNHLY and FYNNEI.

This chain uses TRBV7-4 with TRBJ1-2; D is unclear. The germline V gene encodes CDR1 SGHVT and CDR2 SQSDAQ. Trimming stripped 5 bases from V and 3 bases from J, with 16 bases between. This CDR3 contains 15 residues. CDR3 in amino acids: CASSVETSGDYGYTF. CDR3 nucleotides: TGTGCCAGCAGCGTTGAAACTTCGGGTGACTATGGCTACACCTTC.

The J gene is TRBJ2-1, the V gene TRBV2; 11 bases align to TRBD2. The CDR3 has 15 residues. Germline CDR1 reads SNHLY; CDR2 reads FYNNEI. The trim removed 6 bases at V and 2 bases at J, leaving 3 bases unmatched. DNA of the CDR3: TGTGCCAGCAGAGGGACTAGCGGCCCCTACAATGAGCAGTTCTTC. The encoded protein is CASRGTSGPYNEQFF.

This clonotype was seen many times. This chain joins TRBV7-8 and TRBJ1-1; D is perhaps TRBD1 (5 bases). The V gene's germline CDR1 is SGHVS and CDR2 FQNEAQ. There are 15 residues in the CDR3. V lost 7 bases, J lost 5 bases, and 20 bases lay in between. The CDR3 loop is CASTPLVGRTTEAFF. In DNA, the CDR3 is TGTGCCAGCACCCCCCTGGTGGGACGAACGACTGAAGCTTTCTTT.

The chain couples TRBV20-1 to TRBJ2-6, with D uncertain. Trimming cost V 2 bases and J 0 bases, with 8 bases left between them. Per germline, CDR1 DFQATT and CDR2 SNEGSKA (reference sequence). The CDR3 has 15 amino acids. CDR3 sequence (DNA): TGCAGTGCTAGATGGGCCTTCTCTGGGGCCAACGTCCTGACTTTC. Protein: CSARWAFSGANVLTF.

This clonotype showed up just once. The junction departs from the called germline gene at one end, perhaps through a read error. This chain joins TRBV7-9 and TRBJ2-7; 11 bases align to TRBD2. The CDR3 runs 18 residues. The germline V gene encodes CDR1 SEHNR and CDR2 FQNEAQ (reference sequence). DNA of the CDR3: TGCGCCAGCAGCCTAGGTCTAGCGGGAGGCGCGGCGGGCTACGAGCAGTACTTC. This gives the protein CASSLGLAGGAAGYEQYF.

The chain employs TRBV10-3 and TRBJ2-7; maybe TRBD2 (6 bases). The CDR3 is made up of 13 amino acids. CDR1 ENHRY and CDR2 SYGVKD come from the germline V gene. Between the trimmed V and J ends, which lost 10 bases and 7 bases, there was a span of 20 bases. The CDR3 DNA is TGTGCCACCCACCGGGAGAGTACGAAGGAGCAGTACTTC. Its translation: CATHRESTKEQYF.

J is TRBJ1-1 and V is TRBV19; the D gene is possibly TRBD1 (6 bases). Deletions cut 7 bases from V and 3 bases from J, with 12 bases between. Germline-derived CDR1 and CDR2 are LNHDA and SQIVND (reference sequence). The CDR3 is made up of 13 amino acids. The CDR3: CASTISGDTEAFF. The CDR3 DNA reads TGTGCCAGTACCATCTCAGGGGACACTGAAGCTTTCTTT. The full variable domain, completed using reference TRBV19 and TRBJ1-1, is DGGITQSPKYLFRKEGQNVTLSCEQNLNHDAMYWYRQDPGQGLRLIYYSQIVNDFQKGDIAEGYSVSREKKESFPLTVTSAQKNPTAFYLCASTISGDTEAFFGQGTRLTVV.

V is TRBV7-8 and J is TRBJ1-6; D perhaps matches TRBD1 (5 bases). The germline CDR1 and CDR2 sequences are SGHVS and FQNEAQ. V dropped 3 bases and J dropped 9 bases, with 12 bases sitting between them. The CDR3 has 14 residues. The CDR3 loop is CASSFGRGVSPLHF. The DNA of the CDR3 is TGTGCCAGCAGCTTCGGAAGGGGAGTTTCACCCCTCCACTTT.

The chain carries TRBV28 and TRBJ1-3; D might be TRBD1 (6 bases). CDR1 MDHEN and CDR2 SYDVKM come from the germline V gene. Trimming removed 6 bases at V and 4 bases at J, with 13 bases between. The length of the CDR3 is 14 residues. As DNA, the CDR3 is TGTGCCAGCAGCGCTGGACAGTACGGAAACACCATATATTTT. Translation: CASSAGQYGNTIYF.

In its sample, this clonotype was seen a few times. The chain employs TRBV24-1 and TRBJ2-2, with TRBD1 matching over 11 bases. The CDR3 loop spans 16 amino acids. Trimming cost V 2 bases and J 6 bases; bases outside gene matches: 4. Looked up from germline, CDR1 is KGHDR and CDR2 is SFDVKD. The CDR3 sequence: CATSDYGTGGSGELFF. DNA of the CDR3: TGTGCCACCAGTGATTACGGGACAGGGGGTTCCGGGGAGCTGTTTTTT.